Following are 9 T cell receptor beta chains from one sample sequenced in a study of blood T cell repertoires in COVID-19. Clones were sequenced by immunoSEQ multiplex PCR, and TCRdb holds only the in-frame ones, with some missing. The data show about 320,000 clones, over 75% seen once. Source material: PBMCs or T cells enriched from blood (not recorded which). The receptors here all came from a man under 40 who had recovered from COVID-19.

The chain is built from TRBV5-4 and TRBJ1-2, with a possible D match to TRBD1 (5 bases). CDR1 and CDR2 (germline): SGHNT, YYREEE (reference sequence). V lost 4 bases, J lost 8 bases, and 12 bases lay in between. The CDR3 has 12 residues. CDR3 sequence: CASSDATGGYTF. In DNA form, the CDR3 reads TGTGCCAGCAGCGACGCTACAGGAGGCTACACCTTC.

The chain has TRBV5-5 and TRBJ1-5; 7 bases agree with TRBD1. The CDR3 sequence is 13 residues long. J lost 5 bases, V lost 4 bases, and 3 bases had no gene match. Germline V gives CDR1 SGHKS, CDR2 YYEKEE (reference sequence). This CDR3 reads CASSPTGYQPQHF. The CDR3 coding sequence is TGTGCCAGCAGCCCGACAGGGTATCAGCCCCAGCATTTT. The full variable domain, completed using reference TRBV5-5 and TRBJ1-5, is DAGVTQSPTHLIKTRGQQVTLRCSPISGHKSVSWYQQVLGQGPQFIFQYYEKEERGRGNFPDRFSARQFPNYSSELNVNALLLGDSALYLCASSPTGYQPQHFGDGTRLSIL.

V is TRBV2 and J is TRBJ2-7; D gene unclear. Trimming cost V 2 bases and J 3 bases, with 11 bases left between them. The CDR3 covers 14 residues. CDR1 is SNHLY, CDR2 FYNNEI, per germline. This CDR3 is CASSESESLYEQYF. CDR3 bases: TGTGCCAGCAGTGAATCGGAGAGTCTCTACGAGCAGTACTTC.

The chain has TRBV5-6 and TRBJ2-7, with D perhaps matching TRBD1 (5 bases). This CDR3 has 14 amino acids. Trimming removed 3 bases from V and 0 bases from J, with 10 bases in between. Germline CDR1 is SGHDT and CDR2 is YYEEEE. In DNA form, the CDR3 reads TGTGCCAGCAGCTGGGGTGGGGCCTCCTACGAGCAGTACTTC. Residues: CASSWGGASYEQYF.

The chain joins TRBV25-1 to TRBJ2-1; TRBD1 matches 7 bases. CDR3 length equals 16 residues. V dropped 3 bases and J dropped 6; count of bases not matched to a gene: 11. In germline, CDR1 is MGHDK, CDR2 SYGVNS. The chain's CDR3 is CASSDRDRKGVNEQFF. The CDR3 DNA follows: TGTGCCAGCAGTGATAGGGACAGAAAAGGGGTCAATGAGCAGTTCTTC.

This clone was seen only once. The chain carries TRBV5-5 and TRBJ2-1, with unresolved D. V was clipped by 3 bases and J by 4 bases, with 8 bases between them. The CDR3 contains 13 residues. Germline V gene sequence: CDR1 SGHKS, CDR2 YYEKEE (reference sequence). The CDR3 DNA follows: TGTGCCAGCAGCTCGGCAGGTTACAATGAGCAGTTCTTC. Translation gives CASSSAGYNEQFF.

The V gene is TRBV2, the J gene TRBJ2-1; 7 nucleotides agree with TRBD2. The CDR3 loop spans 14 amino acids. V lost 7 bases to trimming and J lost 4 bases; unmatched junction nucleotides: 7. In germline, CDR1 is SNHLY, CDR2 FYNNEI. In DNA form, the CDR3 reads TGTGCCAGCACCGGGACTACCCTATACAATGAGCAGTTCTTC. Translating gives CASTGTTLYNEQFF. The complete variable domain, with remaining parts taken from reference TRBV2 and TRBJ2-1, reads EPEVTQTPSHQVTQMGQEVILRCVPISNHLYFYWYRQILGQKVEFLVSFYNNEISEKSEIFDDQFSVERPDGSNFTLKIRSTKLEDSAMYFCASTGTTLYNEQFFGPGTRLTVL.

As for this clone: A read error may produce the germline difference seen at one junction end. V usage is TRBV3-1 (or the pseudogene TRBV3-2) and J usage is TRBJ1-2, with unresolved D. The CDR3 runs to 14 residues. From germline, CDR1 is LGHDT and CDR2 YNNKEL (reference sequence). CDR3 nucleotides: TGTGCCAGCAGCCAAGACATCGGTAACTTTGGCTACACCTTC. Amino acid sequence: CASSQDIGNFGYTF.

CDR3 protein: CASSQEFPTIRELFF. The CDR3 nucleotides are TGTGCCAGCAGCCAAGAATTTCCCACTATCAGGGAGCTGTTTTTT. The chain couples TRBV3-1 (or the pseudogene TRBV3-2) to TRBJ2-2; D gene ambiguous. Germline CDR1 is LGHDT and CDR2 is YNNKEL (reference sequence). This CDR3 contains 15 residues. V lost 0 bases to trimming and J lost 9 bases, with 14 bases between them.